The 10 T cell receptor beta chains reported below all come from one sample, sequenced in a study of cytomegalovirus exposure and HLA in healthy donors. Primers: 60 Vbeta forward and 13 Jbeta reverse. Sequencing was performed with immunoSEQ multiplex PCR; in TCRdb, only in-frame clones are kept and a portion is missing. The data hold 65,000 to 75,000 clones, with about 74% observed a single time. The specimen was PBMCs. These receptors all come from a woman aged 60-75 years in good health and CMV-seropositive.

This clone has just a few counts. The chain uses TRBV6-5 and TRBJ2-7; TRBD1 agrees at 12 bases. This CDR3 comprises 15 residues. V lost 0 bases and J lost 5; bases outside the gene matches: 2. Germline V gene data show CDR1 as MNHEY and CDR2 as SVGAGI. The CDR3 nucleotides read TGTGCCAGCAGTTACTCCGGGACAGGGGGCGACGAGCAGTACTTC. Translation gives CASSYSGTGGDEQYF.

The chain links TRBV5-4 to TRBJ2-5; D remains unclear. The CDR3 loop spans 11 amino acids. Germline-derived CDR1 and CDR2 are SGHNT and YYREEE (reference sequence). Between the trimmed V and J ends, which lost 7 bases and 5 bases, there was a span of 9 bases. CDR3 nucleotide sequence: TGTGCCAGCGGTAGTAGTGAGACCCAGTACTTC. It codes for CASGSSETQYF.

This chain joins TRBV6-1 and TRBJ1-2; D is unresolved. CDR3 length equals 15 residues. Trimming stripped 3 bases from V and 2 bases from J, with 13 bases between. Germline-derived CDR1 and CDR2 are MNHNS and SASEGT. The CDR3 DNA reads TGTGCCAGCAGTGACCGAGGCGTCACCAACTATGGCTACACCTTC. Encoded protein: CASSDRGVTNYGYTF.

In this sample, this clone turned up a few times. The CDR3 loop is CSARGSDEQFF. Written as DNA, the CDR3 is TGCAGTGCTAGAGGGAGCGATGAGCAGTTCTTC. V gene TRBV20-1 combines with J gene TRBJ2-1; D is ambiguous. CDR3 length: 11 residues. With 1 base removed from V and 8 bases from J, the gap between germline ends came to 6 bases. Germline V lookup: CDR1 DFQATT, CDR2 SNEGSKA (reference sequence).

V usage is TRBV29-1 and J usage is TRBJ1-1; no firm D call. Germline CDR1 and CDR2: SQVTM and ANQGSEA. Trimming pared 2 bases from V and 1 base from J, leaving 8 bases between. This CDR3 is 13 amino acids long. CDR3 sequence (DNA): TGCAGCGTTGAATGGCAGGAGAACACTGAAGCTTTCTTT. The encoded protein is CSVEWQENTEAFF.

The chain has TRBV19 and TRBJ2-5; unclear D gene. This CDR3 spans 14 amino acids. Trimming left V 3 bases short and J 1 base short, with 9 bases between. Germline V gives CDR1 LNHDA, CDR2 SQIVND (reference sequence). The CDR3: CASSIFGGQETQYF. The CDR3 nucleotides are TGTGCCAGTAGTATTTTTGGCGGCCAAGAGACCCAGTACTTC.

This clone has a handful of counts. The chain has TRBV5-6 and TRBJ1-4, with 7 bases aligning to TRBD1. The CDR3 consists of 14 residues. Trimming removed 4 bases from V and 3 bases from J; junction bases left unmatched: 3. Germline V gives CDR1 SGHDT, CDR2 YYEEEE. The CDR3 DNA reads TGTGCCAGCAGCCCGGGACAGCCTAATGAAAAACTGTTTTTT. Translation: CASSPGQPNEKLFF.

This clone was seen a handful of times. The chain uses TRBV5-1 and TRBJ1-4; no firm D call. The V end was cut by 2 bases, the J end by 7 bases, with 12 bases between. This CDR3 is built from 14 residues. CDR1 and CDR2 from the germline V gene are SGHRS and YFSETQ. The CDR3 DNA reads TGCGCCAGCAGCTTAGATTCGTTCGGTGAAAAACTGTTTTTT. Its translation is CASSLDSFGEKLFF.

The chain recombines TRBV5-1 with TRBJ2-2, with no clear D. The CDR3 is 15 residues long. Trimming took 3 bases from V and 6 from J, leaving 15 bases between them. CDR1 SGHRS and CDR2 YFSETQ come from the germline V gene. The CDR3 DNA reads as TGCGCCAGCAGCTGGAAAGGCGGAGAGTCCGGGGAGCTGTTTTTT. Residues: CASSWKGGESGELFF.

The chain joins TRBV9 to TRBJ1-2; tentatively, D is TRBD1 (5 bases). CDR1 is SGDLS, CDR2 YYNGEE, per germline. CDR3 length equals 14 residues. Trimming pared 6 bases from V and 8 bases from J, leaving 20 bases between. CDR3 protein: CASIKSLAGPGYTF. The CDR3 DNA follows: TGTGCCAGCATCAAATCCTTGGCAGGGCCCGGCTACACCTTC.